This TCR beta chain derives from a study of quantifying T cell responses using KT2 cells. Study details: TCR alpha and beta constant-region primers primed reverse transcription of RNA. Study-wide results and limits: Counts of KT2 alpha and beta sequences rose linearly with the number of KT2 cells added.

An oligo carrying a UMI was ligated to the cDNA 3' end. The first PCR ran 4 to 5 cycles with an equimolar RC1.1 and RC1.2 beta primer mix. Separate processing of TCR alpha and beta chains began at the second PCR. TCRdb re-called the UMI-ligation and nested PCR reads with MiXCR, one entry per CDR3 protein. The repertoire includes some 43,000 distinct CDR3 sequences, over 15% of them detected once, and less than 45% sits in the top ten. This clonotype occurred a few times. Its antigen is currently unknown. KT2 cells were mixed with fixed PBMC numbers at varying ratios. The sequencing input was PBMCs spiked with cells of the T cell clone KT2. This sequence was found in a human donor.

In DNA, the CDR3 is TGTGCCAGCAGGCCTGCCAACACTGAAGCTTTCTTT. It codes for CASRPANTEAFF. The chain carries TRBV12-3 or TRBV12-4 and TRBJ1-1, with D hard to call. The CDR3 has 12 residues. Trimming took 6 bases from V and 2 from J, leaving 7 bases between them.